This TCR beta chain emerged from a study of CD4+ T cells in melanoma. Study-wide results and limits: A reported correlation linked neoantigen-specific CD4+ T cells to CD8+, macrophage and B cell function. In melanoma, neoantigen-specific CD4+ T cells reportedly differed in differentiation state.

Germline CDR1 reads MNHNS; CDR2 reads SASEGT. The CDR3 loop spans 13 amino acids. The V end was cut by 9 bases, the J end by 1 base, with 11 bases between. Profiled with immunoSEQ multiplex PCR; TCRdb holds only in-frame clones, not every one. The data show about 11,000 clones, about 70% seen once. Comments on this clone: No antigen is known for it.

The chain is built from TRBV6-1 and TRBJ2-3; tentative D call: TRBD1 (6 bases). The source is a human donor with melanoma. Sequenced input: cells from a culture (not recorded whether cultured in vitro). The DNA for the CDR3 is TGTGCCAGTACAGGGCTAGGCACAGATACGCAGTATTTT. It translates to CASTGLGTDTQYF.